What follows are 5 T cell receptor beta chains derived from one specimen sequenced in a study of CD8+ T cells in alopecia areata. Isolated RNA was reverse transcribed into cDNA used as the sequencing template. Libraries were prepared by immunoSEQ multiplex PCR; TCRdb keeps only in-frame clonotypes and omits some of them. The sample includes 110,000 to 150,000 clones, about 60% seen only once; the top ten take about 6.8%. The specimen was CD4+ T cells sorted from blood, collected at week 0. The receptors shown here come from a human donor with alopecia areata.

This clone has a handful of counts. The CDR3 region is CASSDFGQGTYNEQFF. The DNA of the CDR3 is TGTGCCAGCAGTGACTTTGGACAGGGGACATACAATGAGCAGTTCTTC. The chain carries TRBV6-4 and TRBJ2-1; 9 positions agree with TRBD1. Losses at the gene ends were 1 base for V and 4 bases for J; bases not matched to a gene: 5. This CDR3 comprises 16 residues. In germline, CDR1 is MRHNA, CDR2 SNTAGT.

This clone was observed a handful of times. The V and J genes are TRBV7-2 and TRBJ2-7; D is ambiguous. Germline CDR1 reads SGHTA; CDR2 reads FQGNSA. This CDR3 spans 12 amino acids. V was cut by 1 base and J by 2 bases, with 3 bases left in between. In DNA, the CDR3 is TGTGCCAGCAGCTTAGAAACCTACGAGCAGTACTTC. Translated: CASSLETYEQYF.

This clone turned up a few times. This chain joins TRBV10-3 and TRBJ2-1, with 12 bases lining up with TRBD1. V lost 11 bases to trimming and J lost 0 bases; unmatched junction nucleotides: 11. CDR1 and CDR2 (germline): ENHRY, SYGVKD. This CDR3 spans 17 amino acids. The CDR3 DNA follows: TGTGCCTCTTCCCCGGGACAGGGGGCGAGCTCCTACAATGAGCAGTTCTTC. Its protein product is CASSPGQGASSYNEQFF.

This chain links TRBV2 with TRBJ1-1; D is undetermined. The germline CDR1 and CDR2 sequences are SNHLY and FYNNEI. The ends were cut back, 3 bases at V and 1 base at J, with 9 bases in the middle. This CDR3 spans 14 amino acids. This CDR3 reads CASSDGQWNTEAFF. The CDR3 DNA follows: TGTGCCAGCAGTGACGGGCAGTGGAACACTGAAGCTTTCTTT.

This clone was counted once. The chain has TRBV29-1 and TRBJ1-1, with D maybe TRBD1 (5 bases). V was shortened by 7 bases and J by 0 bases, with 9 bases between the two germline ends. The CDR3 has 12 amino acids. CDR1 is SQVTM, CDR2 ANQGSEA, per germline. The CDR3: CSGDRMNTEAFF. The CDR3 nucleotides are TGCAGCGGGGACCGCATGAACACTGAAGCTTTCTTT.